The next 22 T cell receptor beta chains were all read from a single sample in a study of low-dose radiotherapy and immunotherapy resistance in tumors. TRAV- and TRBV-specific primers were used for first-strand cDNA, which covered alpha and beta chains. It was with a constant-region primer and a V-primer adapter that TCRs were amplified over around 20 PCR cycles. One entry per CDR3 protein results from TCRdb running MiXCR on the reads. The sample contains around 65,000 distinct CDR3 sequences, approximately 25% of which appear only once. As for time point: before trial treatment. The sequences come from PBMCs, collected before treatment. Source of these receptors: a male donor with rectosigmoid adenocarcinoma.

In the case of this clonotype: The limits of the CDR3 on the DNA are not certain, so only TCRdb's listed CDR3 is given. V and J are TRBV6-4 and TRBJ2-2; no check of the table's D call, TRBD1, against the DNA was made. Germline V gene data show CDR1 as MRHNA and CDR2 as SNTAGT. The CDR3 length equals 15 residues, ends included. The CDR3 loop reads CASSDSTGAGELFFF.

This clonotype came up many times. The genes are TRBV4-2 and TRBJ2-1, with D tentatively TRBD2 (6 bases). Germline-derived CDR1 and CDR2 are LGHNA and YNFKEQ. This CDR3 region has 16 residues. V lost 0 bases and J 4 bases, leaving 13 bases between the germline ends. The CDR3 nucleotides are TGTGCCAGCAGCCAAGATCCGGGGGTACCATACAATGAGCAGTTCTTC. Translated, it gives CASSQDPGVPYNEQFF.

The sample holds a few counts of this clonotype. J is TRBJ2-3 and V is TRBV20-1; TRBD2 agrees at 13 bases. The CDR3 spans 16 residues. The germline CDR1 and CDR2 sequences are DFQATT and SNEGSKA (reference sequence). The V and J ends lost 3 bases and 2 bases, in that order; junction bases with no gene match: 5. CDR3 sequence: CSASGGLAGNTDTQYF. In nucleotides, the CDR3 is TGCAGTGCTAGTGGGGGACTAGCGGGGAACACAGATACGCAGTATTTT.

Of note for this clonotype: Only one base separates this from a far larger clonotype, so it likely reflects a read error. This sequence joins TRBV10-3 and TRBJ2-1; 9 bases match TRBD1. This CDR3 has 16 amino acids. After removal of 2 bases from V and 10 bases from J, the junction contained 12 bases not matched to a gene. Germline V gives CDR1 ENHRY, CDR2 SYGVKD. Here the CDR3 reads CAISENAGTGSYEQFF. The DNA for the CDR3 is TGTGCCATCAGTGAGAACGCCGGGACAGGGTCCTACGAGCAGTTCTTC.

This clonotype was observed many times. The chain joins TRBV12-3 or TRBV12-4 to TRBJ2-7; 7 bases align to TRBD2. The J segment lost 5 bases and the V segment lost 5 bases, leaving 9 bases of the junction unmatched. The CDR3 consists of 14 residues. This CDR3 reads CASSPGGTSHEQYF. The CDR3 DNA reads TGTGCCAGCAGTCCCGGGGGGACCAGCCACGAGCAGTACTTC.

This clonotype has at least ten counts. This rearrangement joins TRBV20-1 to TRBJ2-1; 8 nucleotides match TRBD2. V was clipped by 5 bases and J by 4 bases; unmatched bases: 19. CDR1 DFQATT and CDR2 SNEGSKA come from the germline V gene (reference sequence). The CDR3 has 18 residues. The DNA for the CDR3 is TGCAGTGCTGTACTACGGCGGCATACTAGCGGAGGATACAATGAGCAGTTCTTC. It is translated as CSAVLRRHTSGGYNEQFF.

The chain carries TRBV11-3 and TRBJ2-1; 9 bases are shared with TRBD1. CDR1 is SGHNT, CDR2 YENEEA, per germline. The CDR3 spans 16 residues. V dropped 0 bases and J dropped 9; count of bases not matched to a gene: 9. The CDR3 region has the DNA TGTGCCAGCAGCTTAGATTCCGGACAGGGGCGAGTTGAGCAGTTCTTC. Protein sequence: CASSLDSGQGRVEQFF.

The CDR3, as DNA: TGCGCCAGCAGAGGCAGTGGGAAGGTAGATACGCAGTATTTT. This gives the protein CASRGSGKVDTQYF. The chain recombines TRBV5-1 with TRBJ2-3, with D unclear. V dropped 5 bases and J dropped 5 bases, with 15 bases sitting between them. Germline V lookup: CDR1 SGHRS, CDR2 YFSETQ. The CDR3 runs to 14 residues.

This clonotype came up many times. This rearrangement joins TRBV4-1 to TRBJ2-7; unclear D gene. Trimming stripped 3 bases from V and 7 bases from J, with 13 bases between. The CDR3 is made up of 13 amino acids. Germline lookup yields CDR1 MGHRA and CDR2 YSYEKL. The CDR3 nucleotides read TGCGCCAGCAGCCAGGCAGACTCAGGAGAGCAGTACTTC. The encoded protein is CASSQADSGEQYF.

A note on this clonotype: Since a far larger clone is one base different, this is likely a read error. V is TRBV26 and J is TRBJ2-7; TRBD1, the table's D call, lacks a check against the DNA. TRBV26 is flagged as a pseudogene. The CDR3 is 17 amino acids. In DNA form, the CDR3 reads TGTGCCAGCGAAAAACACAGCGGCGGACAGAGCTCCTACGAGCAGTACTTC. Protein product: CASEKHSGGQSSYEQYF.

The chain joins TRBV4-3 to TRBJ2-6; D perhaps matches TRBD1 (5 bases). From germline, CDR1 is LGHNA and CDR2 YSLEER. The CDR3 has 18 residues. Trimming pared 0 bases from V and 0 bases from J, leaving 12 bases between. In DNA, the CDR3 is TGCGCCAGCAGCCAAGACACAGGTTTTAGCTCTGGGGCCAACGTCCTGACTTTC. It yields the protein CASSQDTGFSSGANVLTF.

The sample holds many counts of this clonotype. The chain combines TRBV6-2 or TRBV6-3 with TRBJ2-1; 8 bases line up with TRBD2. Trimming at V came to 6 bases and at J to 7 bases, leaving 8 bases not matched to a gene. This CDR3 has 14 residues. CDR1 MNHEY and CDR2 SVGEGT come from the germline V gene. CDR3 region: CASRDTGGPNEQFF. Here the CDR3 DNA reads TGTGCCAGCAGAGATACGGGAGGGCCGAATGAGCAGTTCTTC.

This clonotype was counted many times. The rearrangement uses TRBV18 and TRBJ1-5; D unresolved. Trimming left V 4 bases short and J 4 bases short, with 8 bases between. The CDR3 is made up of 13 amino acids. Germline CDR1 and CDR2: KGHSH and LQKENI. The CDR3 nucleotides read TGTGCCAGCTCACACGATTGGAATCAGCCCCAGCATTTT. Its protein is CASSHDWNQPQHF.

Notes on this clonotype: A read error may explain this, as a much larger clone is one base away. Here the CDR3 reads CASSQDQGSNTGELFF. The DNA for the CDR3 is TGCGCCAGCAGCCAAGATCAGGGGTCGAACACCGGGGAGCTGTTTTTT. This chain joins TRBV4-1 and TRBJ2-2; D is perhaps TRBD1 (6 bases). Germline V gives CDR1 MGHRA, CDR2 YSYEKL. The V end was cut by 0 bases, the J end by 0 bases, with 8 bases between. The CDR3 consists of 16 residues.

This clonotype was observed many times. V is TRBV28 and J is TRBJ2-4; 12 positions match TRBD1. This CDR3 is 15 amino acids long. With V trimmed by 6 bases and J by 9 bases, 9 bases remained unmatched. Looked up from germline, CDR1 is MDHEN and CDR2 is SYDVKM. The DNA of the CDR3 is TGTGCCAGCAGAATGCCGGGACAGGGGGCTAGCATTCAGTACTTC. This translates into CASRMPGQGASIQYF.

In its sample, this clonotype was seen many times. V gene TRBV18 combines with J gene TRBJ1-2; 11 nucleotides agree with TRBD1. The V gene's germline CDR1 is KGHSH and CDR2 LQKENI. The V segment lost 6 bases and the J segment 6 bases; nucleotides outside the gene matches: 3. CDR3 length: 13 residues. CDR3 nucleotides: TGTGCCAGCTCGCTGGGACAGGGGGATGGCTACACCTTC. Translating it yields CASSLGQGDGYTF.

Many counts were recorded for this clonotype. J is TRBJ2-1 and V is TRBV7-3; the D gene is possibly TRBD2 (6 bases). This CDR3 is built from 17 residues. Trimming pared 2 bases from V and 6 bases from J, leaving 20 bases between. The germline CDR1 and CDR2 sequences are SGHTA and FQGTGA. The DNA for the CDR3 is TGTGCCAGCAGCTTATTATCTAGGGGAGGTGGGCGCAATGAGCAGTTCTTC. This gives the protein CASSLLSRGGGRNEQFF.

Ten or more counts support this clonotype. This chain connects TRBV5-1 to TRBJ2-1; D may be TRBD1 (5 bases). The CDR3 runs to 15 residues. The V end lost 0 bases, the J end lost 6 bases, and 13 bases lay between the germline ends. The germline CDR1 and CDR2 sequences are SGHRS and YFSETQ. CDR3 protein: CASSLGQLIGNEQFF. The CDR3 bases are TGCGCCAGCAGCTTGGGACAGCTAATTGGCAATGAGCAGTTCTTC.

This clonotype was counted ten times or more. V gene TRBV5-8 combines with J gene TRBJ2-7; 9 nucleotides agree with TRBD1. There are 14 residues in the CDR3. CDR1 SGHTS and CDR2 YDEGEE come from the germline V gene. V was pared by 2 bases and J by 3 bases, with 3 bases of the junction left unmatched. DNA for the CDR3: TGTGCCAGCAGCTTACAGGGGGCCCTCTACGAGCAGTACTTC. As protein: CASSLQGALYEQYF.

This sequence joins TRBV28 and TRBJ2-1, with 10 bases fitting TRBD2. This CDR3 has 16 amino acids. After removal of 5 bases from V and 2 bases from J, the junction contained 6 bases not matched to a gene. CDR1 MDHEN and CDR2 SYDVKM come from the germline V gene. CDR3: CASSRTAGGTYNEQFF. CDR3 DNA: TGTGCCAGCAGTCGAACAGCGGGAGGGACCTACAATGAGCAGTTCTTC.

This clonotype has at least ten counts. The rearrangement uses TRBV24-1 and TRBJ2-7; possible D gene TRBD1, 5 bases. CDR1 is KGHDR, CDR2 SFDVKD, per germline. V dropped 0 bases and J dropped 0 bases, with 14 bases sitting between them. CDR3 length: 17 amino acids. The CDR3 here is CATSDLRATASSYEQYF. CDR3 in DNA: TGTGCCACCAGTGATTTGCGGGCGACAGCCTCCTCCTACGAGCAGTACTTC.

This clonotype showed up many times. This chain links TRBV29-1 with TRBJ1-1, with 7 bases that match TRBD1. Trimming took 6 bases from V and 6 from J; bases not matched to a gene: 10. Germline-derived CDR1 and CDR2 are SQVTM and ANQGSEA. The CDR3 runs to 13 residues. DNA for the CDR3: TGCAGCGTCACAGGGGCCGCGACGGCTGAAGCTTTCTTT. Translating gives CSVTGAATAEAFF.